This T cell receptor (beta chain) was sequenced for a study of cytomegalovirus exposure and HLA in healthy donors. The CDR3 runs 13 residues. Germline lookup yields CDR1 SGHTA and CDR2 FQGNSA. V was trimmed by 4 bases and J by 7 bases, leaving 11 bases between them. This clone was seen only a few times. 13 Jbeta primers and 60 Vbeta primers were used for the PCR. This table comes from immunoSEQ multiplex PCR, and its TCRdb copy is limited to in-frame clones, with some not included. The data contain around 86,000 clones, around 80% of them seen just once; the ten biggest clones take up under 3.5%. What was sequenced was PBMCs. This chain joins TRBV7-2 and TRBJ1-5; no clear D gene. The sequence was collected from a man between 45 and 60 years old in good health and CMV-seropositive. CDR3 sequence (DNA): TGTGCCAGCAGCTCCCGCGGCCTGCAGCCCCAGCATTTT. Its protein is CASSSRGLQPQHF.